This T cell receptor (beta chain) was retrieved from a study of T cells expressing NK-cell markers. TCRdb re-analyzed the 5' RACE reads; it lists each CDR3 protein once, without DNA. This sample contains more than 4,500 distinct CDR3 sequences. CDR1 and CDR2 from the germline V gene are KGHSH and LQKENI. CDR3 length: 16 residues. The V call is TRBV18, the J call TRBJ2-2; TCRdb designates TRBD1, a call that cannot be tested without DNA. The receptor's source is a man younger than 35 in good health. Sequenced input: blood T cells: a sorted CD56 or NKG2C T cell subset, CD4+ or CD8+ T cells, or bulk PBMC T cells (not recorded which). CDR3 region: CASSPQSPGSTGELFF.